Listed below are T cell receptor beta chains from one sample, sequenced in a study of beta chain features in type 1 diabetes. Using immunoSEQ multiplex PCR, the repertoire was profiled, and TCRdb retains in-frame clones only, with some absent. The sample contains 150,000 to 160,000 clones, 8.5% to 14% of which appear only once. Material: central memory CD4+ T cells from blood. The source is a man between 18 and 35 years old in good health. Both conserved end residues are part of each CDR3. A D gene is named only where the DNA matches it firmly. Rows give clone size only sometimes, using once, few, many, or a class for an expanded clone.

v_gene	d_gene	j_gene	abundance	CDR3aa	CDR3nt
TRBV30	TRBD1	TRBJ1-5	NA	CAWSVGTVQQPQHF	TGTGCCTGGAGTGTCGGGACAGTTCAACAGCCCCAGCATTTT
TRBV7-2	TRBD2	TRBJ2-7	few	CASSFWPAGGGYEQYF	TGTGCCAGCAGCTTTTGGCCTGCGGGGGGCGGCTACGAGCAGTACTTC
TRBV9	TRBD2	TRBJ2-5	few	CASSYRTSWLKRGTQYF	TGTGCCAGCAGCTATCGGACTAGCTGGCTCAAGAGGGGGACCCAGTACTTC
TRBV5-4	NA	TRBJ2-7	NA	CASTLGGTGTYEQYF	TGTGCCAGCACCTTGGGCGGGACGGGAACCTACGAGCAGTACTTC
TRBV7-2	NA	TRBJ1-4	few	CASSDRKGDLGKLFF	TGTGCCAGCAGCGATAGAAAAGGGGACTTGGGCAAACTGTTTTTT
TRBV29-1	NA	TRBJ1-2	few	CSVEEAGYGYTF	TGCAGCGTTGAAGAGGCAGGCTATGGCTACACCTTC
TRBV29-1	TRBD2	TRBJ2-7	few	CSVESPSGRVEQYF	TGCAGCGTCGAAAGTCCTAGCGGGAGAGTAGAGCAGTACTTC
TRBV30	NA	TRBJ2-5	many	CAWSWGLKGRETQYF	TGTGCCTGGAGTTGGGGGCTAAAGGGGAGAGAGACCCAGTACTTC
TRBV4-1	NA	TRBJ2-1	many	CASSQDAIF	TGTGCCAGCAGCCAAGATGCCATCTTC
TRBV7-8	NA	TRBJ2-7	NA	CASSVKSSYEQYF	TGTGCCAGCAGCGTCAAGAGCTCCTACGAGCAGTACTTC
TRBV30	NA	TRBJ1-3	NA	CAWSQALLSSGNTIYF	TGTGCCTGGAGTCAGGCGCTACTTTCCTCTGGAAACACCATATATTTT
TRBV30	NA	TRBJ1-3	NA	CAWSVAGNTIYF	TGTGCCTGGAGTGTAGCTGGAAACACCATATATTTT
TRBV29-1	NA	TRBJ1-1	few	CSAGGGRTEAFF	TGCAGCGCTGGCGGGGGCAGGACTGAAGCTTTCTTT
TRBV27	TRBD1	TRBJ2-1	few	CASRTGTGGASYNEQFF	TGTGCCAGCAGAACCGGGACAGGGGGTGCATCCTACAATGAGCAGTTCTTC
TRBV19	TRBD1	TRBJ1-5	NA	CASSLGQGIDQPQHF	TGTGCCAGTAGCCTTGGACAGGGCATCGATCAGCCCCAGCATTTT
TRBV4-1	NA	TRBJ2-3	NA	CASSPGLGTDTQYF	TGCGCCAGCAGCCCCGGGCTGGGGACAGATACGCAGTATTTT
TRBV25-1	NA	TRBJ2-7	few	CASETRANSYEQYF	TGTGCCAGCGAAACACGAGCCAATTCCTACGAGCAGTACTTC
TRBV7-2	TRBD1	TRBJ2-5	few	CASSRDRVETQYF	TGTGCCAGCAGCCGCGACAGGGTCGAGACCCAGTACTTC
TRBV7-9	TRBD1	TRBJ2-7	NA	CASSLNRDRGHEQYF	TGTGCCAGCAGCCTGAACCGGGACAGGGGACACGAGCAGTACTTC
TRBV19	NA	TRBJ2-3	few	CASRSRTRTDTQYF	TGTGCCAGTAGGAGTAGAACTCGCACAGATACGCAGTATTTT
TRBV7-7	NA	TRBJ2-3	NA	CASSLGVGQQGSTDTQYF	TGTGCTAGCAGCTTAGGGGTAGGACAGCAGGGTTCCACAGATACGCAGTATTTT
TRBV27	NA	TRBJ2-7	few	CASSYSYEQYF	TGTGCCAGCAGTTACTCCTACGAGCAGTACTTC
TRBV20-1	NA	TRBJ1-6	NA	CSAERGKALHF	TGCAGTGCTGAGAGGGGGAAAGCCCTCCACTTT
TRBV29-1	NA	TRBJ1-2	NA	CSVDRERDGYTF	TGCAGCGTTGACAGGGAAAGGGATGGCTACACCTTC
TRBV28	NA	TRBJ2-5	NA	CASVRGTRETQYF	TGTGCTTCCGTCCGAGGGACGAGAGAGACCCAGTACTTC
TRBV14	NA	TRBJ1-1	NA	CASSRIGDWNTEAFF	TGTGCCAGCAGTAGGATCGGGGATTGGAATACTGAAGCTTTCTTT
TRBV19	NA	TRBJ1-1	NA	CASSMDSGRTEAFF	TGTGCCAGTAGTATGGACTCAGGGAGGACTGAAGCTTTCTTT
TRBV5-1	NA	TRBJ2-1	few	CASSLVALRNRNNEQFF	TGCGCCAGCAGCTTGGTGGCATTACGTAATAGAAACAATGAGCAGTTCTTC
TRBV4-2	TRBD2	TRBJ2-3	many	CASSQDPSGAGYTQYF	TGTGCCAGCAGCCAAGACCCGAGCGGGGCAGGATATACGCAGTATTTT
TRBV10-3	NA	TRBJ2-2	NA	CAISTPLTSRGELFF	TGTGCCATCAGCACCCCCCTTACTAGTCGCGGGGAGCTGTTTTTT
TRBV6-5	NA	TRBJ1-2	few	CASSFPAGNYGYTF	TGTGCCAGCAGTTTCCCAGCCGGTAACTATGGCTACACCTTC
TRBV4-2	NA	TRBJ1-1	NA	CASSQVPGRRSEAFF	TGTGCCAGCAGCCAAGTTCCGGGCAGGCGATCTGAAGCTTTCTTT
TRBV6-7	NA	TRBJ2-7	few	CASSFPGTTKDTYEQYF	TGTGCCAGCAGTTTTCCCGGGACGACAAAGGATACCTACGAGCAGTACTTC
TRBV7-2	TRBD2	TRBJ2-3	NA	CASSPQRGGSGTQYF	TGTGCCAGCAGCCCTCAGCGGGGGGGCAGCGGTACGCAGTATTTT
TRBV4-3	NA	TRBJ2-7	NA	CASSQDMRIEQYF	TGCGCCAGCAGCCAAGATATGCGAATCGAGCAGTACTTC
TRBV19	TRBD1	TRBJ1-2	few	CASSMGTDYGYTF	TGTGCCAGTAGTATGGGGACAGACTATGGCTACACCTTC
TRBV5-6	TRBD1	TRBJ1-2	NA	CASSIRDRVYYGYTF	TGTGCCAGCAGCATCCGGGACAGGGTTTACTATGGCTACACCTTC
TRBV30	NA	TRBJ2-5	few	CAWRTRGLGGETQYF	TGTGCCTGGAGGACTCGTGGACTAGGGGGGGAGACCCAGTACTTC
TRBV18	TRBD1	TRBJ2-1	NA	CASSSRDRRAYNEQFF	TGTGCCAGCTCATCAAGGGACAGGCGCGCCTACAATGAGCAGTTCTTC
TRBV18	TRBD1	TRBJ1-1	few	CASSTPRTGNTEAFF	TGTGCCAGCTCAACCCCCCGGACAGGGAACACTGAAGCTTTCTTT
TRBV10-3	NA	TRBJ1-5	NA	CAISESKTAVGNQPQHF	TGTGCCATCAGTGAGTCGAAGACAGCCGTGGGGAATCAGCCCCAGCATTTT
TRBV7-6	NA	TRBJ1-1	NA	CASSFGSGEAFF	TGTGCCAGCAGCTTCGGGTCGGGTGAAGCTTTCTTT
TRBV28	NA	TRBJ2-7	NA	CASRRDNTYEQYF	TGTGCCAGCAGGAGGGATAATACCTACGAGCAGTACTTC
TRBV30	NA	TRBJ1-2	NA	CAWGLYYGYTF	TGTGCCTGGGGGTTATACTATGGCTACACCTTC
TRBV27	NA	TRBJ2-5	few	CASHSIFDNQETQYF	TGTGCCAGCCACTCAATCTTCGACAACCAAGAGACCCAGTACTTC
TRBV9	TRBD1	TRBJ2-7	NA	CASSPPRGQGAGEQYF	TGTGCCAGCAGTCCACCCCGGGGACAGGGGGCTGGGGAGCAGTACTTC
TRBV28	TRBD1	TRBJ2-5	NA	CASWDRGNQETQYF	TGTGCCAGCTGGGACAGGGGGAACCAAGAGACCCAGTACTTC
TRBV4-2	NA	TRBJ2-1	NA	CASSQGSQLQSDSEQFF	TGTGCCAGCAGCCAAGGGTCCCAGCTTCAATCGGATAGTGAGCAGTTCTTC
TRBV28	NA	TRBJ2-7	few	CASSLLIGNYEQYF	TGTGCCAGCAGTTTATTGATTGGAAATTACGAGCAGTACTTC
TRBV7-2	NA	TRBJ1-1	few	CASSWALGLNTEAFF	TGTGCCAGCAGCTGGGCTTTAGGTCTGAACACTGAAGCTTTCTTT
TRBV12-5	TRBD1	TRBJ2-1	NA	CASARRDRDNEQFF	TGTGCTAGTGCTCGCCGGGACAGGGACAATGAGCAGTTCTTC
TRBV12-2	NA	TRBJ2-4	many	CASRPRAVAGDVGAKNIQYF	TGTGCAAGTCGCCCTAGGGCGGTAGCGGGAGATGTGGGAGCCAAAAACATTCAGTACTTC
TRBV2	NA	TRBJ1-6	NA	CASKTGNNSPLHF	TGTGCCAGCAAGACAGGAAATAATTCACCCCTCCACTTT
TRBV9	NA	TRBJ1-1	many	CASRGQNTEAFF	TGTGCCAGCAGGGGACAGAACACTGAAGCTTTCTTT
TRBV4-2	NA	TRBJ2-1	NA	CASSPRGGAEGLYNEQFF	TGTGCCAGCAGCCCCAGAGGGGGAGCGGAGGGGCTTTACAATGAGCAGTTCTTC
TRBV6-5	TRBD2	TRBJ2-7	few	CASSHPGGAYEQYF	TGTGCCAGCAGCCACCCCGGGGGGGCTTACGAGCAGTACTTC
TRBV7-9	TRBD1	TRBJ2-1	medium-sized	CASSLLYRGRYNEQFF	TGTGCCAGCAGCCTACTCTACAGGGGCCGATACAATGAGCAGTTCTTC
TRBV5-1	NA	TRBJ1-2	few	CASSHMDPSLEETF	TGCGCCAGCAGCCATATGGACCCCTCGCTTGAGGAAACCTTC
TRBV18	NA	TRBJ2-7	NA	CASSPSLHEQYF	TGTGCCAGCTCACCATCGCTACACGAGCAGTACTTC